This T cell receptor (beta chain) was captured in a study of cytomegalovirus exposure and HLA in healthy donors. Study-wide findings and caveats: Earlier analysis found most TCR beta V segments productive about 87% or about 30% of the time. Later analysis identified 16,951 TCR beta sequences associated with HLA alleles, using a false discovery rate threshold of 0.05. Investigators reported some 150 TCR beta chains as tied to cytomegalovirus.

Primers included in the PCR were 60 Vbeta and 13 Jbeta primers. The repertoire was sequenced with immunoSEQ multiplex PCR; TCRdb's copy has only in-frame clones and lacks some. The profile shows some 120,000 clones, 80% of them singletons. About this clone: What it binds is not known.

The CDR3 loop spans 14 amino acids. The sequence came from a man aged 25 to 40 in good health and CMV-seronegative. The sequenced sample was PBMCs. V gene TRBV21-1 combines with J gene TRBJ2-1; the table names TRBD1, a call not compared with the DNA. TRBV21-1 is a known pseudogene. CDR3 residues: CASSKAAGGGEQFF. The CDR3 DNA reads as TGTGCCAGCAGCAAAGCGGCAGGGGGCGGTGAGCAGTTCTTC.